These 28 T cell receptor beta chains were sequenced from one sample in a study of shared clonotypes between healthy human individuals. Profiling relied on immunoSEQ multiplex PCR, and the TCRdb table lists in-frame clones only, not all of them. The profile covers roughly 500,000 clones, with over 65% appearing a single time and approximately 13% taken by the ten largest. Sequencing was carried out using PBMCs. The receptors stem from a woman aged 40 to 49 in good health. Some clones in this sample may be carry-over from other donors' samples.

This clone showed up just a few times. The chain links TRBV10-3 to TRBJ2-1; TRBD2 aligns across 12 bases. CDR1 ENHRY and CDR2 SYGVKD come from the germline V gene. The junction had 12 bases not matched to a gene; V was cut back by 6 bases and J by 6 bases. The CDR3 length is 17 residues. The CDR3 sequence: CAIRNYQPGLAGNEQFF. The CDR3 coding sequence is TGTGCCATCAGGAACTACCAACCGGGACTAGCGGGCAATGAGCAGTTCTTC.

The gene calls are TRBV7-2 and TRBJ2-7; 9 nucleotides align to TRBD2. The V gene end was trimmed by 5 bases and the J gene end by 0 bases; junction bases not matched to a gene: 5. There are 15 residues in the CDR3. Germline CDR1 SGHTA, CDR2 FQGNSA. The CDR3 nucleotides read TGTGCCAGCAGCCAAGTAGCGGGAGTCTCCTACGAGCAGTACTTC. It encodes CASSQVAGVSYEQYF.

This chain links TRBV18 with TRBJ1-6; D gene uncertain. CDR3 length: 14 amino acids. Trimming cost V 2 bases and J 9 bases, with 11 bases left between them. Germline V gene lookup returns CDR1 KGHSH and CDR2 LQKENI. The CDR3 here is CASSPGGSGSPLHF. The CDR3 DNA reads TGTGCCAGCTCACCAGGAGGATCCGGTTCACCCCTCCACTTT. The entire variable domain, with the rest obtained from reference TRBV18 and TRBJ1-6, is as follows: NAGVMQNPRHLVRRRGQEARLRCSPMKGHSHVYWYRQLPEEGLKFMVYLQKENIIDESGMPKERFSAEFPKEGPSILRIQQVVRGDSAAYFCASSPGGSGSPLHFGNGTRLTVT.

The V gene is TRBV7-2, the J gene TRBJ2-7; 7 bases match TRBD2. Trimming at V came to 1 base and at J to 0 bases, leaving 6 bases not matched to a gene. The germline V gene encodes CDR1 SGHTA and CDR2 FQGNSA. The length of the CDR3 is 16 residues. The CDR3 nucleotides are TGTGCCAGCAGCTTAGAGCGGGACGGTAGCTCCTACGAGCAGTACTTC. As protein: CASSLERDGSSYEQYF.

This chain links TRBV7-8 with TRBJ1-1, with D tentatively TRBD1 (5 bases). This CDR3 is built from 13 residues. V lost 5 bases to trimming and J lost 10 bases, with 17 bases between them. Germline V gene sequence: CDR1 SGHVS, CDR2 FQNEAQ. The CDR3 protein is CASSPATHQGAFF. The CDR3 DNA reads TGTGCCAGCAGCCCTGCAACCCACCAGGGAGCTTTCTTT.

The chain has TRBV4-2 and TRBJ1-1; possible D gene TRBD1, 5 bases. V was cut by 4 bases and J by 4 bases, with 22 bases left in between. The CDR3 contains 17 residues. Germline assignment: CDR1 LGHNA and CDR2 YNFKEQ. The CDR3 DNA follows: TGTGCCAGCAGCCCTACCGGAACGGACACGGGGGGCACTGAAGCTTTCTTT. It codes for CASSPTGTDTGGTEAFF.

V usage is TRBV9 and J usage is TRBJ2-1; 9 bases line up with TRBD2. The V and J ends lost 4 bases and 4 bases, in that order; junction bases with no gene match: 6. The CDR3 spans 15 residues. CDR1 and CDR2 (germline): SGDLS, YYNGEE. The CDR3 sequence is CASSPGLAPYNEQFF. In nucleotides, the CDR3 is TGTGCCAGCAGCCCAGGACTAGCGCCGTACAATGAGCAGTTCTTC.

The rearrangement uses TRBV20-1 and TRBJ2-7; D ambiguous. V lost 4 bases and J lost 5, with 9 bases in between. The CDR3 loop spans 11 amino acids. The germline CDR1 and CDR2 sequences are DFQATT and SNEGSKA (reference sequence). The CDR3 DNA reads TGCAGTGCTAAGTCTCAGGACGAGCAGTACTTC. It is translated as CSAKSQDEQYF.

In this sample, this clone turned up once. The chain uses TRBV5-1 and TRBJ1-4, with TRBD1 matching over 12 bases. V lost 5 bases and J lost 8; bases outside the gene matches: 4. CDR1 and CDR2 (germline): SGHRS, YFSETQ. The CDR3 contains 14 residues. The CDR3 loop reads CASRPGTGGEKLFF. CDR3 sequence (DNA): TGCGCCAGCAGGCCCGGGACAGGGGGCGAAAAACTGTTTTTT. Looking up the rest from reference TRBV5-1 and TRBJ1-4 gives the full variable domain: KAGVTQTPRYLIKTRGQQVTLSCSPISGHRSVSWYQQTPGQGLQFLFEYFSETQRNKGNFPGRFSGRQFSNSRSEMNVSTLELGDSALYLCASRPGTGGEKLFFGSGTQLSVL.

V and J are TRBV30 and TRBJ1-2; 7 bases are a match to TRBD1. The CDR3 loop spans 13 amino acids. V was clipped by 5 bases and J by 4 bases; unmatched bases: 7. Germline CDR1 is GTSNPN and CDR2 is SVGIG (reference sequence). CDR3 bases: TGTGCCTGGTCGATCTCAGGGGGCTATGGCTACACCTTC. Its translation: CAWSISGGYGYTF.

This sequence joins TRBV9 and TRBJ2-5; 8 nucleotides agree with TRBD1. The DNA matches TRBJ2-7 better at its end, which makes the J call doubtful. From germline, CDR1 is SGDLS and CDR2 YYNGEE. The CDR3 spans 15 residues. Here the CDR3 DNA reads TGTGCCAGCAGCGCCAGGACAGGGTTGGACCACGAGCAGTACTTC. Amino acid sequence: CASSARTGLDHEQYF.

Comment on this clone: A read error may account for a junction end that differs from germline. The sample holds other DNA sequences that translate to the same CDR3. The chain couples TRBV30 to TRBJ2-2; tentatively, D is TRBD2 (5 bases). CDR1 is GTSNPN, CDR2 SVGIG, per germline (reference sequence). There are 14 residues in the CDR3. CDR3 region: CAWSVQQNTGELFF. Here the CDR3 DNA reads TGTGCCTGGAGTGTACAACAGAACACCGGGGAGCTGTTCTTC. Filled out from reference TRBV30 and TRBJ2-2, the complete variable domain reads SQTIHQWPATLVQPVGSPLSLECTVEGTSNPNLYWYRQAAGRGLQLLFYSVGIGQISSEVPQNLSASRPQDRQFILSSKKLLLSDSGFYLCAWSVQQNTGELFFGEGSRLTVL.

As DNA, the CDR3 is TGTGCCAGCAGCTTAGGAAGGGAGGTATATGGCTACACCTTC. Its protein product is CASSLGREVYGYTF. The chain carries TRBV7-8 and TRBJ1-2; D gene uncertain. The CDR3 length is 14 residues. Germline V gene lookup returns CDR1 SGHVS and CDR2 FQNEAQ. Between the trimmed V and J ends, which lost 1 base and 5 bases, there was a span of 11 bases. Variable domain in full (rest from reference TRBV7-8 and TRBJ1-2): GAGVSQSPRYKVAKRGQDVALRCDPISGHVSLFWYQQALGQGPEFLTYFQNEAQLDKSGLPSDRFFAERPEGSVSTLKIQRTQQEDSAVYLCASSLGREVYGYTFGSGTRLTVV.

This clone was observed a few times. The chain employs TRBV7-2 and TRBJ1-3; D may be TRBD1 (5 bases). CDR3 length equals 15 residues. The ends were cut back, 4 bases at V and 3 bases at J, with 13 bases in the middle. Germline-derived CDR1 and CDR2 are SGHTA and FQGNSA. This CDR3 reads CASSSTGAGGNTIYF. CDR3 bases: TGTGCCAGCAGCTCAACAGGAGCAGGTGGAAACACCATATATTTT. The full variable domain, in which reference TRBV7-2 and TRBJ1-3 provide the parts outside the CDR3, is GAGVSQSPSNKVTEKGKDVELRCDPISGHTALYWYRQSLGQGLEFLIYFQGNSAPDKSGLPSDRFSAERTGGSVSTLTIQRTQQEDSAVYLCASSSTGAGGNTIYFGEGSWLTVV.

The chain has TRBV29-1 and TRBJ2-1, with 8 positions matching TRBD2. This CDR3 contains 14 residues. The ends lost 2 bases at V and 4 bases at J; junction bases unmatched: 4. Germline CDR1 and CDR2: SQVTM and ANQGSEA. The CDR3 coding sequence is TGCAGCGTTGAAAGCGGGAGTGCTTACAATGAGCAGTTCTTC. This encodes CSVESGSAYNEQFF.

The genes are TRBV6-6 and TRBJ1-5; 8 bases are a match to TRBD1. The V and J ends lost 4 bases and 6 bases, in that order; junction bases with no gene match: 5. There are 14 residues in the CDR3. Germline V gene data show CDR1 as MNHNY and CDR2 as SVGAGI (reference sequence). The CDR3 is CASSSGQGGQPQHF. The CDR3 region has the DNA TGTGCCAGCAGTTCAGGACAGGGAGGTCAGCCCCAGCATTTT.

Note on this clone: Other DNA sequences within the sample encode an identical CDR3. The DNA of the CDR3 is TGTGCCAGCAGCCCCGACAGTAACTATGGCTACACCTTC. As protein: CASSPDSNYGYTF. The V call is TRBV5-4, the J call TRBJ1-2; D is possibly TRBD1 (5 bases). V lost 4 bases, J lost 1 base, and 8 bases lay in between. Germline values: CDR1 SGHNT, CDR2 YYREEE (reference sequence). This CDR3 spans 13 amino acids.

This clone came up once. The genes are TRBV30 and TRBJ2-3; 8 bases agree with TRBD1. The V gene end was trimmed by 2 bases and the J gene end by 0 bases; junction bases not matched to a gene: 4. In germline, CDR1 is GTSNPN, CDR2 SVGIG (reference sequence). The CDR3 has 15 amino acids. CDR3: CAWSPRDRSTDTQYF. As DNA, the CDR3 is TGTGCCTGGAGTCCCAGGGACAGGAGCACAGATACGCAGTATTTT.

The chain uses TRBV19 and TRBJ2-7; D gene ambiguous. The V gene's germline CDR1 is LNHDA and CDR2 SQIVND (reference sequence). The CDR3 runs to 13 residues. Trimming shortened V by 6 bases and J by 5 bases, and 14 bases separated the two germline ends. The CDR3 nucleotides are TGTGCCAGTAGCCCTCTTTTGGGTAACGAGCAGTACTTC. This codes for CASSPLLGNEQYF.

The genes are TRBV4-3 and TRBJ2-1; D not resolved. V shed 4 bases and J shed 7 bases, with 8 bases lying between them. Germline V gives CDR1 LGHNA, CDR2 YSLEER. This CDR3 has 12 amino acids. CDR3 nucleotides: TGCGCCAGCAGCCCTGGTTTAAATGAGCAGTTCTTC. As protein: CASSPGLNEQFF.

The V gene is TRBV13, the J gene TRBJ1-2; TRBD1 agrees at 9 bases. Unmatched junction bases numbered 8, after V lost 5 bases and J lost 10 bases. The CDR3 is 13 residues long. The germline V gene encodes CDR1 PRHDT and CDR2 FYEKMQ (reference sequence). CDR3: CASSHTGGADYTF. The CDR3 DNA sequence: TGTGCCAGCAGCCACACAGGGGGCGCGGACTACACCTTC.

The count of this clone is one. The chain uses TRBV19 and TRBJ2-2; TRBD1 might be the D (6 bases). The germline gives CDR1 LNHDA, CDR2 SQIVND (reference sequence). The CDR3 is 15 residues long. V shed 2 bases and J shed 4 bases, with 11 bases lying between them. CDR3: CASSIQTGGTGELFF. CDR3 DNA: TGTGCCAGTAGTATACAGACAGGAGGCACCGGGGAGCTGTTTTTT.

The chain employs TRBV29-1 and TRBJ2-3, with TRBD2 identical over 9 bases. This CDR3 is 15 amino acids long. CDR1 SQVTM and CDR2 ANQGSEA come from the germline V gene. With V trimmed by 6 bases and J by 4 bases, 11 bases remained unmatched. In nucleotides, the CDR3 is TGCAGCGTCCCGGGGGCTAGCGGGATCGCAGATACGCAGTATTTT. This codes for CSVPGASGIADTQYF.

As DNA, the CDR3 is TGTGCCAGCAGTTTAGGGAGGGGGCGCGAAGCTTTCTTT. It translates to CASSLGRGREAFF. The chain couples TRBV27 to TRBJ1-1; 7 nucleotides agree with TRBD1. The CDR3 has 13 residues. J was trimmed by 8 bases and V by 2 bases; bases with no gene match: 5. Germline V lookup: CDR1 MNHEY, CDR2 SMNVEV (reference sequence).

On this clone: One base away lies a much larger clone, so this may be a sequencing read error. CDR3 DNA sequence: TGTGCCAGCACCCGGACAGGGGATGGCTACACCTTC. Translation: CASTRTGDGYTF. This sequence joins TRBV6-1 and TRBJ1-2; the match to TRBD1 covers 9 bases. This CDR3 has 12 residues. J was trimmed by 6 bases and V by 7 bases; bases with no gene match: 3. Per the germline V gene, CDR1 is MNHNS and CDR2 is SASEGT.

In the case of this clone: A read error is likely here: a far larger clone is one base away. The CDR3 region has the DNA TGTGCCGGCAGCCGGGGAGGGACAGCGGACTCCTACGAGCAGTACTTC. Protein sequence: CAGSRGGTADSYEQYF. V is TRBV7-9 and J is TRBJ2-5; D is tentatively TRBD1 or TRBD2 (7 bases each). With the DNA end fitting TRBJ2-7 better, the J assignment may be wrong. The CDR3 length is 16 residues. Germline V lookup: CDR1 SEHNR, CDR2 FQNEAQ (reference sequence).

Worth noting for this clone: Other nucleotide sequences in the sample specify the same CDR3. The V and J genes are TRBV11-2 and TRBJ2-7; the match to TRBD2 covers 8 bases. V shed 0 bases and J 6 bases; nucleotides not matched to a gene: 10. The germline V gene encodes CDR1 SGHAT and CDR2 FQNNGV. The CDR3 totals 16 residues. The CDR3 is CASSLERSSGLREQYF. CDR3 nucleotide sequence: TGTGCCAGCAGCTTAGAGAGGTCTAGCGGGCTCCGCGAGCAGTACTTC. The entire variable domain, with the rest obtained from reference TRBV11-2 and TRBJ2-7, is as follows: EAGVAQSPRYKIIEKRQSVAFWCNPISGHATLYWYQQILGQGPKLLIQFQNNGVVDDSQLPKDRFSAERLKGVDSTLKIQPAKLEDSAVYLCASSLERSSGLREQYFGPGTRLTVT.

The V call is TRBV28, the J call TRBJ2-1; a possible D gene is TRBD2 (6 bases). Deletions cut 7 bases from V and 9 bases from J, with 19 bases between. This CDR3 comprises 14 residues. CDR1 is MDHEN and CDR2 is SYDVKM in the germline V gene. This chain's CDR3 is CASTSLQDGGEQFF. CDR3 nucleotide sequence: TGTGCCAGCACCTCCCTCCAGGACGGGGGTGAGCAGTTCTTC.